This T cell receptor beta chain was found in a study of beta chain features in type 1 diabetes (dated 2018 in TCRdb). A note on the overall study: No differences in mean age, gender distribution, total cell number or subset yield were found between patients and healthy donors. Across all samples, around 99 million sorted cells were examined, and cell number per subset correlated strongly with RNA yield. In the study, recently diagnosed type 1 diabetes patients and matched healthy donors were compared on the TCRB repertoires of their sorted circulating CD4+ T cell subsets. Whereas all 30 or so donors provided naive and central memory subsets, regulatory and stem cell-like memory subsets were isolated from just 8 patients and roughly eight healthy donors.

What the study reported, not specific to this receptor: A moderate but significant shortening of TCRB CDR3 length was observed in type 1 diabetes patients in all four CD4+ subsets. Because small numbers of individuals were included in the HLA sub-analyses, any influence of HLA type on TCRB rearrangement was left unresolved. At VDJ recombination sites, type 1 diabetes patients had fewer insertions and more deleted nucleotides, which implies abnormalities in thymic rearrangement. Because cDNA was sequenced instead of genomic DNA, activated cells with high expression could be over-represented, although the groups did not differ in activation or CD3 levels. Shorter templates might have been favored by PCR, but patient and control samples were amplified and corrected together, so both groups would have been affected equally by any skew. Naive, central memory and regulatory TCRB repertoires appeared more similar among patients than among healthy donors.

Each donor gave one peripheral blood draw, averaging roughly 0.11 L, which was collected into heparinised tubes. Naive, central memory, regulatory and stem cell-like memory CD4+ T cells were sorted on a BD FACSAria II using a panel including CD45RO, CCR7, CD25, CD127, CD95 and CD27. All sorted populations exceeded 95% purity. Right away, PBMCs were isolated by Lymphoprep density gradient centrifugation and were stained directly, with no culture step. So that batch effects would be minimized, each experiment stained and sorted samples in pairs, pairing one healthy donor with one patient. The entire amount of isolated RNA was reverse transcribed using the High Capacity cDNA Reverse Transcription Kit, so the sequenced TCRB transcripts were expressed ones. Naive, central memory and regulatory T cell samples underwent deep immunoSEQ sequencing, averaging about 3.57 million total reads per sample. Sorted cells were lysed in RLT buffer and RNA was extracted with DNase-treated RNeasy Micro or Mini kits, depending on cell number. To prevent cross-contamination, every cell subset was processed on its own, while patient and healthy donor samples were processed together. Using the immunoSEQ multiplex PCR, TCRB sequences were amplified from cDNA into 87-bp fragments spanning the CDR3 region. The amplicons were sequenced using the Illumina HiSeq platform. In the paper's pipeline: PCR bias was corrected computationally using synthetic template baselines, and reads within Hamming distance 2 were collapsed, with unmergeable singletons discarded. By aligning reads against IMGT, V, D and J genes, CDR3 length, and insertions or deletions at six rearrangement sites were assigned. Clonotype counts were normalized to sorted cell number within each subset before computing true diversity and Gini coefficients with the tcR R package. The overlap coefficient, calculated on TCRB nucleotide sequences, was used to measure repertoire sharing. Out-of-frame TCRB sequences from naive cells were analyzed to stand in for the pre-selection repertoire. The clones in this table, taken by TCRdb from immuneACCESS, are in-frame only. Not every clone is retained; where verified, under half of the shortfall comes from an unresolved V gene, and the cause of the rest is unknown. V and J calls and clone size are copied from that table; D and trimming were computed from the DNA. The table for this sample lists hundreds of thousands of clones; roughly an eighth of them were counted only once. The top ten clones comprise 0.035% to 0.04% of the sample.

Via the germline V gene, CDR1 is MDHEN and CDR2 SYDVKM. The cysteine opens and the phenylalanine closes a CDR3 of 12 amino acids. This entry keeps only the CDR3 DNA: 36 bases, framed from base 1. Trimming at the junction amounts to 4 bases on V and 1 base on J, and the germline ends lie 4 bases apart. A word on this clone: Its antigen has not been determined. It has no much larger one-base neighbor in the sample; base qualities were not kept.

The chain employs TRBV28 and TRBJ1-1, with the identity of the D gene unclear. The source material was naive CD4+ T cells from blood. The cell subset or site label corresponds to: true naive CD4+ T cells. This sequence was found in a man aged 18 to 29 with type 1 diabetes. The nucleotides are TGTGCCAGCAGTTCGGGGAACACTGAAGCTTTCTTT. Its amino acids are CASSSGNTEAFF.